Listed below are T cell receptor beta chains from one sample, sequenced in a study of Graves' ophthalmopathy and Graves' hyperthyroidism. TCRdb itself ran the multiplex PCR reads through MiXCR, one entry per CDR3 protein. The sample has about 620,000 distinct CDR3 sequences, 20% to 25% seen once; the top ten hold around 6.9%. Specimen: peripheral blood. These receptors originate from a young woman with stable Graves' hyperthyroidism. Some clones in this sample may be carry-over from other donors' samples. The CDR3 runs from the conserved cysteine through the conserved F or W. D genes are given only for firm matches. Clone size is given for some rows only: seen once, a few or many times, or a class if the clone is expanded.

clone_size,d_call,v_call,j_call,cdr3_length,cdr3_nt,cdr3_aa
many,-,TRBV12-5,TRBJ1-1,19,TGTGCTAGTGGTTTGGTGGGTTTGGTCAAATCCCCCACGGAACCTGAAGCTTTCTTT,CASGLVGLVKSPTEPEAFF
few,TRBD2,TRBV11-2,TRBJ2-7,16,TGTGCCAGCAGCTTGTATGGGACTAGCGGGGGTAACGAGCAGTACTTC,CASSLYGTSGGNEQYF
-,-,TRBV12-3/TRBV12-4,TRBJ1-2,14,TGTGCCAGCGGCCTTTGGGGTCCTAACTATGGCTACACCTTC,CASGLWGPNYGYTF
many,-,TRBV20-1,TRBJ1-2,12,TGCAGTGCTAGAGTCCAAGGCTATGGCTACACCTTC,CSARVQGYGYTF
-,-,TRBV6-2/TRBV6-3,TRBJ1-6,17,TGTGCCAGCAGTTACTCGCTCCAGGGGCCCTCCAGGTCACCCCTCCACTTT,CASSYSLQGPSRSPLHF
few,-,TRBV12-3/TRBV12-4,TRBJ1-3,11,TGTGCCGGGGGTTCTGGAAACACCATATATTTT,CAGGSGNTIYF
-,-,TRBV12-3/TRBV12-4,TRBJ2-2,15,TGTGCCAGCAGCCCCGCACAGGGGGGGTCCGGGGAGCTGTTTTTT,CASSPAQGGSGELFF
-,TRBD1,TRBV2,TRBJ2-5,15,TGTGCCAGCATGCGGACAGGGGGTGCCGTCGAGACCCAGTACTTC,CASMRTGGAVETQYF
many,-,TRBV5-4,TRBJ2-7,14,TGTGCCAGCAGCGTCGACCGAGCCTCCTACGAGCAGTACTTC,CASSVDRASYEQYF
many,TRBD2,TRBV4-1,TRBJ2-7,18,TGCGCCAGCAGCCCGAACCGCTTATCGAGACTAGCGATCGACGAGCAGTACTTC,CASSPNRLSRLAIDEQYF
many,-,TRBV12-3/TRBV12-4,TRBJ1-1,15,TGTGCCAGCAGTCCCAGGGTGAAGATGAACACTGAAGCTTTCTTT,CASSPRVKMNTEAFF
-,-,TRBV18,TRBJ1-6,13,TGTGCCAGCTCCCCCGAAAATGGATCGGCCCTCCACTTT,CASSPENGSALHF
-,-,TRBV7-3,TRBJ2-5,13,TGTGCCAGCAGCCCCGTGGTAGGGGAGACCCAGTACTTC,CASSPVVGETQYF
few,-,TRBV4-1,TRBJ1-5,13,TGCGCCAGCAGCCAAGAGAGGATCAAGCCCCAGCATTTT,CASSQERIKPQHF
many,TRBD2,TRBV2,TRBJ2-1,15,TGTGCCAGCAGGAACGAACTAGCGGCTAACAATGAGCAGTTCTTC,CASRNELAANNEQFF
many,TRBD2,TRBV3-1,TRBJ2-5,15,TGTGCCAGCAGCCAAGGGGGGGGTTACCAAGAGACCCAGTACTTC,CASSQGGGYQETQYF
-,-,TRBV2,TRBJ1-5,13,TGTGCCACCTGTGACAGGCCCTATCAGCCCCAGCATTTT,CATCDRPYQPQHF
many,-,TRBV7-3,TRBJ1-1,15,TGTGCCAGCAGCCAAGGGCCGAGCCGCCTATTTGAAGCTTTCTTT,CASSQGPSRLFEAFF
-,-,TRBV12-3/TRBV12-4,TRBJ1-5,15,TGTGCCAGCAGATACGGGGGGTATAGCAATCAGCCCCAGCATTTT,CASRYGGYSNQPQHF
-,-,TRBV7-8,TRBJ2-5,16,TGTGCCAGCAGCTCCCTCAAGGGCAGGGGCCAAGAGACCCAGTACTTC,CASSSLKGRGQETQYF
many,-,TRBV27,TRBJ1-2,14,TGTGCCAGCAGTTCCGATCACAGGATCTATGGCTACACCTTC,CASSSDHRIYGYTF
many,TRBD1,TRBV5-5,TRBJ1-1,16,TGTGCCAGCAGCCTAAAACCGGGACAGCGTAACACTGAAGCTTTCTTT,CASSLKPGQRNTEAFF
-,-,TRBV12-3/TRBV12-4,TRBJ1-2,12,TGTGCCAGCTCCGAATCTAACTATGGCTACGCCTTC,CASSESNYGYAF
few,-,TRBV30,TRBJ2-5,12,TGTGCCTGGACAGGGGCCCGGGAGACCCAGTACTTC,CAWTGARETQYF
many,TRBD2,TRBV7-3,TRBJ2-2,14,TGTGCCAGCAGTTTAGCGGGAGGCCCCGGGGAGCTGTTTTTT,CASSLAGGPGELFF
-,-,TRBV28,TRBJ1-2,17,TGTGCCAGCACCCTAACCCCCACAGGGAGGGACGACTATGGCTACACCTTC,CASTLTPTGRDDYGYTF
many,TRBD1,TRBV6-5,TRBJ1-1,14,TGTGCCAGCAGCAGGGGACAGCAGGACACTGAAGCTTTCTTT,CASSRGQQDTEAFF
many,-,TRBV6-1,TRBJ1-3,15,TGTGCCAGCAGGGAAGACAGCCGCTCTGGAAACACCATATATTTT,CASREDSRSGNTIYF
few,-,TRBV7-8,TRBJ2-2,16,TGTGCCAGCAGCTTAAGCGAGACAGGGAACACCGGGGAGCTGTTTTTT,CASSLSETGNTGELFF
-,-,TRBV24-1,TRBJ2-5,12,TGTGCCACCAGCCGGGACCGGGGGACCCAGTACTTC,CATSRDRGTQYF
many,-,TRBV5-6,TRBJ1-2,14,TGTGCCAGCTCACCCGTCGCGGGGGCTGATGGCTACACCTTC,CASSPVAGADGYTF
many,-,TRBV12-3/TRBV12-4,TRBJ2-7,12,TGTGCCAGCAGTCCCTACAACTACGAGCAGTACTTC,CASSPYNYEQYF